This TCR beta chain originates from a study of cytomegalovirus exposure and HLA in healthy donors. Overall study results and limits: Both high specificity and high sensitivity reportedly marked the classifier's diagnosis of cytomegalovirus status. First-cohort TCR clusters tended to co-occur in the 130 or so validation repertoires, a later analysis found. The study listed under 200 cytomegalovirus-associated TCR beta chains.

Sequencing used immunoSEQ multiplex PCR; TCRdb keeps in-frame clones, though not all of them. The sample has roughly 150,000 clones, under 90% seen once; the top ten hold about a tenth. CDR1 is GTSNPN, CDR2 SVGIG, per germline (reference sequence). The ends lost 4 bases at V and 7 bases at J; junction bases unmatched: 8. There are 13 residues in the CDR3. As regards this clone: Its antigen is not known.

This sequence was found in a woman aged 18 to 35 in good health and CMV-seropositive. Sample: PBMCs. The genes are TRBV30 and TRBJ1-2, with 8 bases that match TRBD1. CDR3 coding DNA: TGTGCCTGGAACTTGCAGGGGGCGGCTGGCTACACCTTC. Protein: CAWNLQGAAGYTF.